Shown below are 9 T cell receptor beta chains from a single sample sequenced in a study of beta chain features in type 1 diabetes. Since all of the isolated RNA was reverse transcribed, expressed TCRB transcripts were what got sequenced. Method: immunoSEQ multiplex PCR; TCRdb's copy keeps in-frame clones and lacks some. The sample contains approximately 18,000 clones, 45% to 50% of which appear only once. The sample was stem cell memory CD4+ T cells from blood. These receptors were taken from a man aged 18 to 29 in good health.

This sequence joins TRBV28 and TRBJ2-5; 9 positions match TRBD1. Germline V gives CDR1 MDHEN, CDR2 SYDVKM. The CDR3 is 14 amino acids. V shed 6 bases and J 1 base; nucleotides not matched to a gene: 3. CDR3 amino acids: CASRPQGAQETQYF. The CDR3 nucleotides read TGTGCCAGCAGGCCACAGGGGGCCCAAGAGACCCAGTACTTC.

V and J are TRBV30 and TRBJ1-5, with D hard to call. V was trimmed by 0 bases and J by 7 bases, leaving 7 bases between them. The CDR3 runs 12 residues. Germline V CDR1 and CDR2: GTSNPN, SVGIG (reference sequence). The CDR3 loop reads CAWSVSGQPQHF. CDR3 DNA sequence: TGTGCCTGGAGTGTATCCGGGCAGCCCCAGCATTTT.

This clone was counted only a few times. V is TRBV7-8 and J is TRBJ2-1; 7 positions match TRBD2. The V gene end was trimmed by 7 bases and the J gene end by 5 bases; junction bases not matched to a gene: 14. CDR1 and CDR2 from the germline V gene are SGHVS and FQNEAQ. The CDR3 runs to 16 residues. DNA for the CDR3: TGTGCCAGCAACCCCCCCGCTAGCGGAGCTAACAATGAGCAGTTCTTC. This sequence encodes CASNPPASGANNEQFF.

In nucleotides, the CDR3 is TGTGCCAGCAGCTTAGGGCAGAAGAACACTGAAGCTTTCTTT. This encodes CASSLGQKNTEAFF. The chain carries TRBV11-1 and TRBJ1-1, with D unclear. The germline V gene has CDR1 SGHAT and CDR2 FQDESV (reference sequence). This CDR3 has 14 amino acids. Deletions cut 1 base from V and 1 base from J, with 7 bases between.

The rearrangement uses TRBV2 and TRBJ2-1, with 10 bases matching TRBD2. Germline CDR1 SNHLY, CDR2 FYNNEI. The CDR3 consists of 15 residues. Losses at the gene ends were 6 bases for V and 1 base for J; bases not matched to a gene: 3. CDR3 in amino acids: CASRLAGGSYNEQFF. The DNA for the CDR3 is TGTGCCAGCAGATTAGCGGGAGGTTCCTACAATGAGCAGTTCTTC.

This sequence joins TRBV7-9 and TRBJ2-3, with a possible D match to TRBD2 (6 bases). This CDR3 has 15 residues. Trimming cost V 0 bases and J 3 bases, with 10 bases left between them. In germline, CDR1 is SEHNR, CDR2 FQNEAQ (reference sequence). CDR3 DNA: TGTGCCAGCAGCTTAGCGGGGAGGATAACAGATACGCAGTATTTT. This encodes CASSLAGRITDTQYF.

The rearrangement uses TRBV5-5 and TRBJ1-5, with 8 nucleotides matching TRBD1. CDR1 SGHKS and CDR2 YYEKEE come from the germline V gene (reference sequence). V was pared by 4 bases and J by 4 bases, with 7 bases of the junction left unmatched. The CDR3 length is 15 residues. The CDR3 bases are TGTGCCAGCAGCCCCCGGGACAGGCTGAATCAGCCCCAGCATTTT. As protein: CASSPRDRLNQPQHF.

The chain links TRBV20-1 to TRBJ2-1; D gene unclear. V was cut by 6 bases and J by 5 bases, with 8 bases left in between. Germline assignment: CDR1 DFQATT and CDR2 SNEGSKA (reference sequence). The CDR3 has 11 residues. The CDR3 sequence: CSARLHNEQFF. In DNA form, the CDR3 reads TGCAGTGCAAGACTCCACAATGAGCAGTTCTTC.

V gene TRBV14 combines with J gene TRBJ1-2; no reliable D call. Trimming left V 4 bases short and J 4 bases short, with 16 bases between. CDR3 size: 15 residues. Germline-derived CDR1 and CDR2 are SGHDN and FVKESK. Here the CDR3 reads CASSLQAGLFYGYTF. CDR3 coding DNA: TGTGCCAGCAGCCTGCAGGCTGGGCTTTTCTATGGCTACACCTTC.